These T cell receptor beta chains were read from a single sample in a study of CD8 T cells in Susac syndrome. MiXCR, run by TCRdb on the immunoSEQ multiplex PCR reads, gives a single entry per CDR3 protein. The data show about 180,000 distinct CDR3 sequences, with 90% to 97% seen just once and approximately 0.1% held by the top ten. The sample comprised CD4+ T cells from PBMCs. Receptor source: a human donor with multiple sclerosis. The CDR3 runs from the conserved cysteine through the conserved F or W. The order of the fields is V gene, clone size, J gene, D gene, CDR3 DNA, CDR3 protein. D genes are given only for firm matches. A row's size may be missing; if present it is once, few, many or a size class.

TRBV9	once	TRBJ2-2	TRBD1	TGTGCCAGCAGTTTGGGACAGCCGAACACCGGGGAGCTGTTTTTT	CASSLGQPNTGELFF
TRBV3-1	NA	TRBJ2-5	TRBD1	TGTGCCAGCAGCCCCCAGACAGGGTTGGAGACCCAGTACTTC	CASSPQTGLETQYF
TRBV30	NA	TRBJ1-3	NA	TGTGCCTGGAATCCCCCGGGAAACACCATATATTTT	CAWNPPGNTIYF
TRBV7-9	NA	TRBJ1-1	NA	TGTGCCAGCAGCTTAGTCGGTCCTGAAGCTTTCTTT	CASSLVGPEAFF
TRBV28	NA	TRBJ1-5	NA	TGTGCCAGCAGTTCGCGAAATCAGCCCCAGCATTTT	CASSSRNQPQHF
TRBV3-1	NA	TRBJ2-7	TRBD1	TGTGCCAGCAGCCTAATGCCGGGACAGGGTACCTACGAGCAGTACTTC	CASSLMPGQGTYEQYF
TRBV7-6	NA	TRBJ2-6	TRBD1	TGTGCCAGCAGCGAGGGGGCTGTCTGGGCCAACGTCCTGACTTTC	CASSEGAVWANVLTF
TRBV27	NA	TRBJ1-4	NA	TGTGCCAGCAGTTTTTTTTCCAGGGGCAGGGATGAAAAACTGTTTTTT	CASSFFSRGRDEKLFF
TRBV7-3	NA	TRBJ2-2	NA	TGTGCCAGCAGTAATTCGCCTGGGACCGGGGAGCTGTTTTTT	CASSNSPGTGELFF
TRBV15	NA	TRBJ2-5	NA	TGTGCCACCAGCAGAGCAGGGATCGAGACCCAGTACTTC	CATSRAGIETQYF
TRBV27	NA	TRBJ2-4	NA	TGTGCCAGCAGTTTATGGATCCGGGCTCTAAGACAGCCGCTAGCCAAAAACATTCAGTACTTC	CASSLWIRALRQPLAKNIQYF
TRBV20-1	NA	TRBJ2-3	NA	TGCAGTGCTAGACGGAGCGGGAGCACAGATACGCAGTATTTT	CSARRSGSTDTQYF
TRBV30	NA	TRBJ2-5	TRBD1	TGTGCCTGGCGACAGGGAGAGACCCAGTACTTC	CAWRQGETQYF
TRBV2	NA	TRBJ1-4	NA	TGTGCCAGCACATATTCCGGGGAAAAACTGTTTTTT	CASTYSGEKLFF
TRBV29-1	NA	TRBJ2-3	NA	TGCAGCGTTTCAGGTGGCGGATACACAGATACGCAGTATTTT	CSVSGGGYTDTQYF
TRBV7-2	NA	TRBJ2-1	TRBD2	TGTGCCAGCACCATTAGCGGGGGAGGCTACAATGAGCAGTTCTTC	CASTISGGGYNEQFF
TRBV7-8	NA	TRBJ2-1	NA	TGTGCCAGCAGCCCCACCGAGGGTGAGCAGTTCTTC	CASSPTEGEQFF
TRBV14	NA	TRBJ2-7	TRBD1	TGTGCCAGCAGCAGGGGGACAGGGTCGAACGAGCAGTACTTC	CASSRGTGSNEQYF
TRBV9	NA	TRBJ1-5	TRBD1	TGTGCCAGCAGCGCTGAACAGGGGCCGGGATCGCCCCAGCATTTT	CASSAEQGPGSPQHF
TRBV9	NA	TRBJ1-2	NA	TGTGCCAGCAGCCAAACGACCTATGGCTACACCTTC	CASSQTTYGYTF
TRBV3-1	NA	TRBJ2-3	NA	TGTGCCAGCAGAACCGCGGGGGCCACAGATACGCAGTATTTT	CASRTAGATDTQYF
TRBV2	NA	TRBJ2-1	NA	TGTGCCAGCACCTTGGAGCTATCTAAGCAGTTCTTC	CASTLELSKQFF
TRBV9	NA	TRBJ2-7	TRBD1	TGTGCCAGCAGCGTAGGAGCGGGGACAGGGGCCTACGAGCAGTACTTC	CASSVGAGTGAYEQYF
TRBV3-1	NA	TRBJ2-3	NA	TGTGCCAGCAGCCAACGAGGGGCGGTAGATACGCAGTATTTT	CASSQRGAVDTQYF
TRBV5-4	NA	TRBJ2-7	TRBD2	TGTGCCAGCAGCTTTGGGCGGGGGGCAGGAACCTCCGAGCAGTACTTC	CASSFGRGAGTSEQYF
TRBV20-1	NA	TRBJ1-3	TRBD1	TGCAGTGCTACAGACCCGACAGGGAGCTCTGGAAACACCATATATTTT	CSATDPTGSSGNTIYF
TRBV5-1	NA	TRBJ1-2	TRBD1	TGCGCCAGCAGCTTGAAGGGGGCAGGGGAGAGTGGCTACACCTTC	CASSLKGAGESGYTF